Below, one TCR beta chain is given with its context. What it binds is unknown. The entry originates in a study of STAT5B mutations in CD4+ large granular lymphocyte leukemia. At the level of the study: Among healthy donors, a particular HLA allele went with more CDR3 'QG' motifs.

Controls came from buffy coats of healthy blood donors. Clones were read by immunoSEQ multiplex PCR, and TCRdb kept only the in-frame ones, dropping some. The sample shows about 3,500 clones, 85% of them seen only once. Study-wide points: TRBV06-family usage was enriched in top patient clones (8/27) versus controls (2/35). About 26% of private leukemic clonotypes occurred rarely in other patients' non-leukemic repertoires.

The V end was cut by 5 bases, the J end by 2 bases, with 19 bases between. The CDR3 covers 18 residues. Germline V gene lookup returns CDR1 SEHNR and CDR2 FQNEAQ (reference sequence). The sequenced sample was CD4+ T cells from blood buffy coats. The chain couples TRBV7-9 to TRBJ2-6; D perhaps matches TRBD2 (6 bases). The clonotype comes from a human donor in good health. For the CDR3, the DNA is TGTGCCAGCAGCCGGGGGTATGGGGGACGAACTGGGGCCAACGTCCTGACTTTC. Protein product: CASSRGYGGRTGANVLTF.